One sample yielded the 27 T cell receptor beta chains listed below, sequenced in a study of control samples from healthy donors and cancer patients. The assay was immunoSEQ multiplex PCR, and TCRdb's table has in-frame clones only and misses some. The table records 25,000 to 30,000 clones, around nine tenths of them present only once. The source material was PBMCs. Source of these receptors: a woman in her thirties or forties with lung cancer.

V gene TRBV7-2 combines with J gene TRBJ1-5, with D hard to call. V dropped 1 base and J dropped 1 base, with 8 bases sitting between them. Germline lookup yields CDR1 SGHTA and CDR2 FQGNSA. This CDR3 is built from 15 residues. As DNA, the CDR3 is TGTGCCAGCAGCTTAGTGGGTTCGAGCAATCAGCCCCAGCATTTT. It encodes CASSLVGSSNQPQHF.

The chain has TRBV11-3 and TRBJ1-3; the match to TRBD1 covers 7 bases. The germline V gene encodes CDR1 SGHNT and CDR2 YENEEA. J gave up 11 bases and V 2 bases, and 12 bases lay outside the gene matches. The CDR3 is made up of 15 amino acids. The CDR3 DNA is TGTGCCAGCAGCTTAAATCTGATTTTCGGGACAGCCATATATTTT. Translated, it gives CASSLNLIFGTAIYF.

A single count supports this clone. The rearrangement joins TRBV10-1 to TRBJ2-3, with D tentatively TRBD2 (5 bases). Germline CDR1 is WNHNN and CDR2 is SYGVQD (reference sequence). The CDR3 spans 13 residues. V lost 0 bases, J lost 9 bases, and 10 bases lay in between. The CDR3 is CASSESIWETQYF. The CDR3 DNA is TGCGCCAGCAGTGAGTCGATTTGGGAGACGCAGTATTTT.

The V call is TRBV27, the J call TRBJ1-5, with D possibly TRBD1 on 5 matching bases. The ends were cut back, 1 base at V and 5 bases at J, with 6 bases in the middle. The CDR3 length is 13 residues. Per germline, CDR1 MNHEY and CDR2 SMNVEV (reference sequence). For the CDR3, the DNA is TGTGCCAGCAGTTTATGGGACGATCAGCCCCAGCATTTT. Amino acid sequence: CASSLWDDQPQHF.

CDR3 sequence reads: CASSLRGHGEETQYF. CDR3 nucleotide sequence: TGCGCCAGCAGCTTGAGGGGGCACGGGGAGGAGACCCAGTACTTC. The chain recombines TRBV5-1 with TRBJ2-5; 7 bases are a match to TRBD1. Germline assignment: CDR1 SGHRS and CDR2 YFSETQ. Trimming at V came to 1 base and at J to 5 bases, leaving 8 bases not matched to a gene. The CDR3 loop spans 15 amino acids.

The chain combines TRBV4-3 with TRBJ1-1; D possibly corresponds to TRBD1 (5 bases). Germline V gene lookup returns CDR1 LGHNA and CDR2 YSLEER. This CDR3 spans 12 amino acids. V was trimmed by 2 bases and J by 5 bases, leaving 6 bases between them. The CDR3 reads CASSQRGTEAFF. The CDR3 coding sequence is TGCGCCAGCAGCCAAAGGGGAACTGAAGCTTTCTTT.

CDR3 amino acids: CASSVERHPMYTGELFF. The CDR3 DNA reads TGTGCCAGCAGCGTAGAGAGACACCCTATGTACACCGGGGAGCTGTTTTTT. V usage is TRBV9 and J usage is TRBJ2-2; D unresolved. The V end was cut by 0 bases, the J end by 3 bases, with 15 bases between. The germline V gene encodes CDR1 SGDLS and CDR2 YYNGEE. The CDR3 extends over 17 amino acids.

The J gene is TRBJ1-5, the V gene TRBV2; no firm D call. Trimming took 8 bases from V and 3 from J, leaving 11 bases between them. The germline V gene has CDR1 SNHLY and CDR2 FYNNEI. The CDR3 is 13 residues long. Written as DNA, the CDR3 is TGTGCCAGCCACGGGAATTTCAATCAGCCCCAGCATTTT. Translated, it gives CASHGNFNQPQHF.

This chain joins TRBV29-1 and TRBJ2-2, with TRBD1 identical over 10 bases. The CDR3 length is 14 residues. Germline CDR1 SQVTM, CDR2 ANQGSEA. Trimming cost V 2 bases and J 7 bases; bases outside gene matches: 4. CDR3 sequence (DNA): TGCAGCGTTGAACGACAGGGGGCATACGGGGAGCTGTTTTTT. Protein: CSVERQGAYGELFF.

To note about this clone: At one end, the junction sequence differs from germline, possibly due to a read error. The chain's CDR3 is CAGSPLGVGSANNEQFF. CDR3 bases: TGTGCCGGCTCACCACTTGGGGTTGGCAGCGCGAACAATGAGCAGTTCTTC. V and J are TRBV18 and TRBJ2-1; D not certain. The CDR3 runs to 17 residues. Germline V gene sequence: CDR1 KGHSH, CDR2 LQKENI.

The V gene is TRBV27, the J gene TRBJ2-3, with D possibly being TRBD1 or TRBD2 (5 bases each). Trimming took 5 bases from V and 5 from J, leaving 14 bases between them. CDR1 and CDR2 (germline): MNHEY, SMNVEV (reference sequence). This CDR3 has 14 amino acids. This CDR3 reads CASSTRGVRDTQYF. Written as DNA, the CDR3 is TGTGCCAGCAGTACCCGGGGCGTTCGAGATACGCAGTATTTT.

The chain joins TRBV18 to TRBJ1-1; TRBD1 might be the D (5 bases). The CDR3 has 13 amino acids. Trimming removed 4 bases at V and 3 bases at J, with 9 bases between. Germline values: CDR1 KGHSH, CDR2 LQKENI. CDR3 DNA sequence: TGTGCCAGCTCACGCGGGACTGACACTGAAGCTTTCTTT. It yields the protein CASSRGTDTEAFF.

This chain links TRBV6-6 with TRBJ2-6; D unclear. Per the germline V gene, CDR1 is MNHNY and CDR2 is SVGAGI (reference sequence). The germline V and J ends were trimmed by 7 bases and 3 bases, with 16 bases remaining between them. The length of the CDR3 is 16 residues. CDR3 protein: CASTPLERGGANVLTF. In DNA, the CDR3 is TGTGCCAGCACGCCATTAGAAAGAGGTGGGGCCAACGTCCTGACTTTC.

This clone was counted a single time. The CDR3 coding sequence is TGTGCCTGGAGTGTTTTCCCCAGGGGCACCGGGGAGCTGTTTTTT. This gives the protein CAWSVFPRGTGELFF. The chain recombines TRBV30 with TRBJ2-2; possibly TRBD1 for D (6 bases). Trimming took off 0 bases at V and 4 bases at J, with 12 bases between the two ends. The CDR3 sequence is 15 residues long. Per germline, CDR1 GTSNPN and CDR2 SVGIG (reference sequence).

V gene TRBV19 combines with J gene TRBJ2-1; 9 positions match TRBD2. The V and J ends lost 4 bases and 4 bases, in that order; junction bases with no gene match: 5. Looked up from germline, CDR1 is LNHDA and CDR2 is SQIVND (reference sequence). This CDR3 is 15 amino acids long. The CDR3 here is CASSTESGGYNEQFF. The CDR3, as DNA: TGTGCCAGTAGTACGGAAAGCGGGGGGTACAATGAGCAGTTCTTC.

The CDR3 coding sequence is TGTGCCAGCAGTTCCCCGGGGAGGGATGATGGCTACACCTTC. This gives the protein CASSSPGRDDGYTF. The chain has TRBV28 and TRBJ1-2, with no clear D. The CDR3 covers 14 residues. V lost 4 bases to trimming and J lost 6 bases, with 15 bases between them. Germline CDR1 is MDHEN and CDR2 is SYDVKM.

The rearrangement uses TRBV9 and TRBJ2-1, with D perhaps given as TRBD1 or TRBD2 (5 bases each). Trimming took 4 bases from V and 0 from J, leaving 14 bases between them. The V gene's germline CDR1 is SGDLS and CDR2 YYNGEE. The CDR3 length is 16 residues. The CDR3 sequence is CASSNRRGSSYNEQFF. The CDR3 bases are TGTGCCAGCAGCAACCGCCGGGGCAGCTCCTACAATGAGCAGTTCTTC. The full variable domain, completed using reference TRBV9 and TRBJ2-1, is DSGVTQTPKHLITATGQRVTLRCSPRSGDLSVYWYQQSLDQGLQFLIQYYNGEERAKGNILERFSAQQFPDLHSELNLSSLELGDSALYFCASSNRRGSSYNEQFFGPGTRLTVL.

The chain is built from TRBV19 and TRBJ1-1; D is perhaps TRBD1 (6 bases). V was clipped by 5 bases and J by 3 bases, with 16 bases between them. Germline V gives CDR1 LNHDA, CDR2 SQIVND (reference sequence). CDR3 size: 15 residues. The CDR3 DNA reads as TGTGCCAGTAGTCCCAAGATGGACAGATACACTGAAGCTTTCTTT. Its translation is CASSPKMDRYTEAFF.

The chain joins TRBV27 to TRBJ2-1; TRBD1 is a possible D gene (6 bases). V lost 5 bases and J lost 4, with 15 bases in between. Germline V CDR1 and CDR2: MNHEY, SMNVEV (reference sequence). The CDR3 runs 15 residues. Written as DNA, the CDR3 is TGTGCCAGCAGTCACTATGGGGGCGTATACAATGAGCAGTTCTTC. Protein product: CASSHYGGVYNEQFF.

This clone showed up just once. V and J are TRBV28 and TRBJ1-2, with D perhaps matching TRBD1 (5 bases). V was clipped by 6 bases and J by 5 bases, with 13 bases between them. The CDR3 spans 13 residues. Germline V gene lookup returns CDR1 MDHEN and CDR2 SYDVKM. CDR3 residues: CASRGTAKYGYTF. CDR3 nucleotides: TGTGCCAGCAGAGGGACGGCGAAGTATGGCTACACCTTC.

The chain couples TRBV30 to TRBJ1-2; D call uncertain. V dropped 5 bases and J dropped 3 bases, with 16 bases sitting between them. The CDR3 extends over 14 amino acids. Germline loops: CDR1 GTSNPN, CDR2 SVGIG (reference sequence). CDR3 residues: CAWLHLGGDYGYTF. In DNA form, the CDR3 reads TGTGCCTGGCTTCACCTCGGCGGCGACTATGGCTACACCTTC.

The gene calls are TRBV5-1 and TRBJ1-6; 9 bases match TRBD1. The CDR3 runs to 15 residues. Unmatched junction bases numbered 6, after V lost 4 bases and J lost 7 bases. Germline V gene data show CDR1 as SGHRS and CDR2 as YFSETQ. The CDR3 bases are TGCGCCAGCAGCCCCGTAGGGACAGGGAATTCACCCCTCCACTTT. It encodes CASSPVGTGNSPLHF.

The chain uses TRBV2 and TRBJ1-5; D not certain. Trimming removed 2 bases at V and 2 bases at J, with 13 bases between. The CDR3 totals 16 residues. CDR1 and CDR2 (germline): SNHLY, FYNNEI. The CDR3 DNA is TGTGCCAGCAGTGAAATGGCCGGTCTAGGCAATCAGCCCCAGCATTTT. It encodes CASSEMAGLGNQPQHF.

The CDR3 sequence is CASSLRQEAFF. CDR3 sequence (DNA): TGTGCCAGCAGTCTCCGACAGGAAGCTTTCTTT. The V call is TRBV12-3 or TRBV12-4, the J call TRBJ1-1; possible D gene TRBD1, 5 bases. This CDR3 region has 11 residues. Deletions cut 5 bases from V and 8 bases from J, with 9 bases between.

V gene TRBV6-2 or TRBV6-3 combines with J gene TRBJ2-1; TRBD2 agrees at 8 bases. Germline V gene data show CDR1 as MNHEY and CDR2 as SVGEGT. The CDR3 has 14 amino acids. J gave up 10 bases and V 0 bases, and 5 bases lay outside the gene matches. CDR3 in amino acids: CASSYSGLEGEQFF. Written as DNA, the CDR3 is TGTGCCAGCAGTTACTCGGGACTAGAGGGCGAGCAGTTCTTC.

The chain carries TRBV7-3 and TRBJ2-3; D unclear. The CDR3 runs 15 residues. Germline CDR1 is SGHTA and CDR2 is FQGTGA. V lost 1 base, J lost 2 bases, and 10 bases lay in between. The CDR3 nucleotides read TGTGCCAGCAGCTTAATGGGCAGGACCACAGATACGCAGTATTTT. Translating gives CASSLMGRTTDTQYF.

The chain links TRBV7-6 to TRBJ1-2; 8 bases are a match to TRBD1. CDR1 is SGHVS and CDR2 is FNYEAQ in the germline V gene. There are 16 residues in the CDR3. With V trimmed by 1 base and J by 6 bases, 10 bases remained unmatched. As DNA, the CDR3 is TGTGCCAGCAGCTTAGGTAGTGTCGGACAGGGTGATGGCTACACCTTC. As protein: CASSLGSVGQGDGYTF. Full variable domain (outside the CDR3, taken from reference TRBV7-6 and TRBJ1-2): GAGVSQSPRYKVTKRGQDVALRCDPISGHVSLYWYRQALGQGPEFLTYFNYEAQQDKSGLPNDRFSAERPEGSISTLTIQRTEQRDSAMYRCASSLGSVGQGDGYTFGSGTRLTVV.